The present T cell receptor beta chain was sequenced within a study of human T cells and chemical hapten exposure. Whole-study results and caveats: Against controls, expanded TCRs gave rise to significantly more large CDR3 similarity clusters.

This clonotype was found a few times. What it recognizes is unknown. CDR3 size: 13 residues. Germline V gives CDR1 MNHEY, CDR2 SVGEGT. Trimming left V 6 bases short and J 4 bases short, with 10 bases between. Time point defined: pre-sensitization, week 0. This sample's treatment: therapeutic diphenylcyclopropenone sensitization with weekly scalp DPC. Someone pulled total RNA out of unfractionated whole blood. In the library, unique molecular identifiers were attached to individual cDNA molecules. TCRdb reanalysed the RACE reads using MiXCR and keeps one entry per CDR3 protein. This table holds 120,000 or so distinct CDR3 sequences, 13% found once.

Specimen: whole blood, collected in connection with sensitization to the hapten diphenylcyclopropenone (DPC). The TCR sequence derives from a woman aged 18-29 years with alopecia areata. Some clones in this sample may be carry-over from other donors' samples. V gene TRBV6-2 or TRBV6-3 combines with J gene TRBJ2-1; no firm D call. The CDR3 protein is CASSIALYNEQFF. The CDR3 DNA reads as TGTGCCAGCAGCATTGCTCTGTACAATGAGCAGTTCTTC.